These 8 T cell receptor beta chains share one sample of origin, sequenced in a study of shared clonotypes between healthy human individuals. As defined, naive CD8 cells were CD45RO-negative and positively selected for CCR7, with terminally differentiated effector memory CD45RA+ cells excluded. Using immunoSEQ multiplex PCR, the repertoire was profiled, and TCRdb retains in-frame clones only, with some absent. This sample has roughly 770,000 clones, with about 96% found just once. Material: naive CD8+ T cells sorted from blood. These receptors were collected from a man aged 25 to 40 in good health.

The rearrangement joins TRBV28 to TRBJ2-1, with D maybe TRBD1 (7 bases). The CDR3 extends over 14 amino acids. Germline V gene lookup returns CDR1 MDHEN and CDR2 SYDVKM. V lost 7 bases to trimming and J lost 8 bases, with 18 bases between them. Here the CDR3 DNA reads TGTGCCAGCACCCCCCTAGGAGGGGGCCATGAGCAGTTCTTC. Translating gives CASTPLGGGHEQFF.

The chain joins TRBV6-6 to TRBJ2-7, with D tentatively TRBD1 (6 bases). The CDR3 loop spans 16 amino acids. V was clipped by 0 bases and J by 3 bases, with 15 bases between them. Germline values: CDR1 MNHNY, CDR2 SVGAGI (reference sequence). The CDR3 here is CASSYSKSGQNYEQYF. CDR3 bases: TGTGCCAGCAGTTACTCAAAATCAGGACAGAACTACGAGCAGTACTTC.

The chain links TRBV5-4 to TRBJ1-2, with D possibly matching TRBD1 (6 bases). V was shortened by 4 bases and J by 4 bases, with 11 bases between the two germline ends. Germline V CDR1 and CDR2: SGHNT, YYREEE (reference sequence). The CDR3 is 13 amino acids. The CDR3 nucleotides are TGTGCCAGCAGCCCGGACAGCCGCTATGGCTACACCTTC. Amino acids: CASSPDSRYGYTF.

V is TRBV7-9 and J is TRBJ2-7; no clear D. CDR1 is SEHNR, CDR2 FQNEAQ, per germline (reference sequence). The CDR3 is made up of 15 amino acids. Trimming shortened V by 5 bases and J by 1 base, and 15 bases separated the two germline ends. CDR3 coding DNA: TGTGCCAGCAGCGGGGTCATATCTTGGTCCTACGAGCAGTACTTC. Amino acid sequence: CASSGVISWSYEQYF. Using reference TRBV7-9 and TRBJ2-7 for the parts outside the CDR3, the full variable domain is DTGVSQNPRHKITKRGQNVTFRCDPISEHNRLYWYRQTLGQGPEFLTYFQNEAQLEKSRLLSDRFSAERPKGSFSTLEIQRTEQGDSAMYLCASSGVISWSYEQYFGPGTRLTVT.

The chain recombines TRBV29-1 with TRBJ2-2, with 7 nucleotides matching TRBD2. Germline trimming cut 3 bases from V and 5 bases from J; bases unmatched to any gene: 12. CDR1 SQVTM and CDR2 ANQGSEA come from the germline V gene. This CDR3 contains 16 residues. CDR3 residues: CSVDGDEIGGTGELFF. The CDR3 coding sequence is TGCAGCGTTGATGGGGACGAGATCGGGGGGACCGGGGAGCTGTTTTTT.

V and J are TRBV30 and TRBJ2-3, with 9 bases matching TRBD2. This CDR3 comprises 16 residues. V shed 3 bases and J 2 bases; nucleotides not matched to a gene: 9. Germline CDR1 and CDR2: GTSNPN and SVGIG (reference sequence). The chain's CDR3 is CAWRDRLAGNTDTQYF. CDR3 nucleotides: TGTGCCTGGAGGGACCGTCTAGCGGGAAACACAGATACGCAGTATTTT.

The rearrangement joins TRBV28 to TRBJ1-1; D gene ambiguous. Per the germline V gene, CDR1 is MDHEN and CDR2 is SYDVKM. CDR3 length equals 13 residues. V was clipped by 8 bases and J by 0 bases, with 10 bases between them. CDR3 region: CASGGRMNTEAFF. CDR3 DNA: TGTGCCAGCGGCGGGAGGATGAACACTGAAGCTTTCTTT.

Concerning this clone: The sample contains more than one DNA sequence encoding this CDR3. The gene calls are TRBV9 and TRBJ2-7; no definite D call. This CDR3 contains 13 residues. Germline V gives CDR1 SGDLS, CDR2 YYNGEE. Trimming stripped 3 bases from V and 2 bases from J, with 9 bases between. The CDR3 DNA reads as TGTGCCAGCAGCGCGGGCCAAACCTACGAGCAGTACTTC. It yields the protein CASSAGQTYEQYF.